The clone carrying this T cell receptor beta chain was observed a handful of times. The germline gives CDR1 SGHDT, CDR2 YYEEEE. Unmatched junction bases numbered 3, after V lost 3 bases and J lost 4 bases. The CDR3 length is 15 residues. TCRdb re-derived calls from the 5' RACE reads in MiXCR, one entry per CDR3 protein. The table includes about 690,000 distinct CDR3 sequences, 21% detected once. The data were obtained in a study of identical twins. In addition, the sample was reused for a study of T cells expressing NK-cell markers.

This receptor was taken from a woman aged 18-29 years in good health. The chain carries TRBV5-6 and TRBJ2-1, with 11 bases aligning to TRBD2. The source material was PBMCs. Written as DNA, the CDR3 is TGTGCCAGCAGCTCGACTAGCGGGGAGTACAATGAGCAGTTCTTC. Translated: CASSSTSGEYNEQFF.